This T cell receptor (beta chain) comes out of a study of neurological immune-mediated disorders. Study-wide points: There was no association between the multiple sclerosis repertoire cluster and any clinical or MRI feature. The highest TCR clonal expansion occurred in HTLV-1-associated myelopathy; multiple sclerosis fell below healthy controls.

In its sample, this clonotype was seen many times. Its antigen is undetermined. The CDR3 has 14 residues. V shed 6 bases and J shed 4 bases, with 16 bases lying between them. The germline V gene encodes CDR1 MNHNS and CDR2 SASEGT. TCRdb re-analysed the 5' RACE reads in MiXCR, keeping a single row per CDR3 protein. The sample contains about 66,000 distinct CDR3 sequences, 4.5% to 5.5% of which appear only once. Sequenced input: PBMCs. The receptor comes from a man aged 25-40 years with multiple sclerosis. The chain is built from TRBV6-1 and TRBJ2-7; weak D call: TRBD1 (5 bases). DNA of the CDR3: TGTGCCAGCAGACCCCTGGACACTTCGTACGAGCAGTACGTC. As protein: CASRPLDTSYEQYV.